This entry lists 10 T cell receptor beta chains sequenced from one sample in a study of control samples from healthy donors and cancer patients. The assay was immunoSEQ multiplex PCR, and TCRdb's table has in-frame clones only and misses some. The sample lists around 180,000 clones; 80% to 90% were seen once. The sample was blood. These receptor sequences come from a woman younger than 45 in good health.

The chain has TRBV5-6 and TRBJ2-5; TRBD1 matches at 8 bases. The ends lost 0 bases at V and 5 bases at J; junction bases unmatched: 6. The CDR3 covers 15 residues. Germline V lookup: CDR1 SGHDT, CDR2 YYEEEE. CDR3 sequence reads: CASSLVSGGGETQYF. CDR3 DNA: TGTGCCAGCAGCTTGGTCTCAGGGGGCGGGGAGACCCAGTACTTC.

The V and J genes are TRBV12-5 and TRBJ2-1; TRBD2 matches 12 bases. In germline, CDR1 is LGHNT, CDR2 FRNRAP. This CDR3 is 18 amino acids long. V gave up 1 base and J gave up 0 bases; unmatched junction bases: 4. The CDR3 spells CASGLAPGLAGSYNEQFF. As DNA, the CDR3 is TGTGCTAGTGGTTTGGCTCCGGGACTAGCGGGCTCCTACAATGAGCAGTTCTTC.

The CDR3 sequence: CATSVSGEQFF. The CDR3 nucleotides read TGTGCCACCAGCGTTAGCGGGGAGCAGTTCTTC. This chain joins TRBV15 and TRBJ2-1, with 7 bases matching TRBD2. V shed 5 bases, J shed 10 bases, and the junction held 2 bases outside the gene matches. Germline CDR1 is LNHNV and CDR2 is YYDKDF (reference sequence). CDR3 length: 11 residues.

The V and J genes are TRBV7-2 and TRBJ2-1; no reliable D call. Trimming shortened V by 1 base and J by 2 bases, and 3 bases separated the two germline ends. This CDR3 region has 13 residues. Germline V gene sequence: CDR1 SGHTA, CDR2 FQGNSA. The CDR3 reads CASSLVAYNEQFF. The CDR3 DNA follows: TGTGCCAGCAGCTTAGTGGCCTACAATGAGCAGTTCTTC. The complete variable domain, with remaining parts taken from reference TRBV7-2 and TRBJ2-1, reads GAGVSQSPSNKVTEKGKDVELRCDPISGHTALYWYRQSLGQGLEFLIYFQGNSAPDKSGLPSDRFSAERTGGSVSTLTIQRTQQEDSAVYLCASSLVAYNEQFFGPGTRLTVL.

The chain joins TRBV5-6 to TRBJ1-2, with D perhaps matching TRBD1 (6 bases). CDR1 SGHDT and CDR2 YYEEEE come from the germline V gene. The CDR3 has 13 residues. V shed 5 bases and J shed 4 bases, with 12 bases lying between them. The CDR3 here is CASSPRDTYGYTF. As DNA, the CDR3 is TGTGCCAGCAGTCCTAGGGACACCTATGGCTACACCTTC.

The rearrangement uses TRBV5-4 and TRBJ2-1; D possibly corresponds to TRBD2 (6 bases). Germline V gene sequence: CDR1 SGHNT, CDR2 YYREEE (reference sequence). V lost 4 bases and J 10 bases, leaving 15 bases between the germline ends. The CDR3 covers 13 residues. The CDR3 DNA sequence: TGTGCCAGCAGCCCTACCAGGACTACCGAGCAGTTCTTC. Translation gives CASSPTRTTEQFF.

The chain links TRBV11-2 to TRBJ2-7; no reliable D call. V gave up 5 bases and J gave up 0 bases, with 8 bases separating them. In germline, CDR1 is SGHAT, CDR2 FQNNGV. The CDR3 is 13 residues long. In nucleotides, the CDR3 is TGTGCCAGCAGCCGGACGGCCTCCTACGAGCAGTACTTC. Protein product: CASSRTASYEQYF.

The V call is TRBV18, the J call TRBJ2-2, with D tentatively TRBD1 (6 bases). The CDR3 covers 15 residues. V gave up 3 bases and J gave up 0 bases, with 8 bases separating them. CDR1 is KGHSH, CDR2 LQKENI, per germline. The CDR3 loop reads CASSPGTPNTGELFF. For the CDR3, the DNA is TGTGCCAGCTCACCCGGGACACCGAACACCGGGGAGCTGTTTTTT.

This clone was counted only a few times. The chain joins TRBV27 to TRBJ1-2; 10 positions agree with TRBD1. V was pared by 4 bases and J by 4 bases, with 6 bases of the junction left unmatched. The V gene's germline CDR1 is MNHEY and CDR2 SMNVEV (reference sequence). The CDR3 runs 15 residues. CDR3 sequence reads: CASSYGTGVGYGYTF. The CDR3 DNA follows: TGTGCCAGCAGTTATGGGACAGGGGTAGGCTATGGCTACACCTTC.

The rearrangement uses TRBV5-4 and TRBJ1-1, with D unresolved. V gave up 2 bases and J gave up 0 bases, with 2 bases separating them. Germline V gene lookup returns CDR1 SGHNT and CDR2 YYREEE (reference sequence). This CDR3 region has 12 residues. Here the CDR3 reads CASSFMNTEAFF. CDR3 in DNA: TGTGCCAGCAGCTTTATGAACACTGAAGCTTTCTTT. Complete variable domain (other parts from reference TRBV5-4 and TRBJ1-1): ETGVTQSPTHLIKTRGQQVTLRCSSQSGHNTVSWYQQALGQGPQFIFQYYREEENGRGNFPPRFSGLQFPNYSSELNVNALELDDSALYLCASSFMNTEAFFGQGTRLTVV.